This passage covers 15 T cell receptor beta chains from one sample sequenced in a study of cytomegalovirus exposure and HLA in healthy donors. 13 Jbeta primers and 60 Vbeta primers were used for the PCR. Only in-frame clones appear in the TCRdb table, and some are missing; sequencing was by immunoSEQ multiplex PCR. The repertoire includes about 120,000 clones, approximately 80% of them detected once, and 1.5% to 2% sits in the top ten. The sequenced sample consisted of PBMCs. The receptors stem from a man aged 35 to 55 in good health and CMV-seronegative.

V is TRBV4-2 and J is TRBJ1-6; D gene unclear. The CDR3 runs 14 residues. The V gene's germline CDR1 is LGHNA and CDR2 YNFKEQ. V was pared by 0 bases and J by 5 bases, with 5 bases between. CDR3 DNA sequence: TGTGCCAGCAGCCAAGATCAGAATAATTCACCCCTCCACTTT. Translating it yields CASSQDQNNSPLHF.

The chain is built from TRBV7-2 and TRBJ1-2; a weak D match, TRBD1 (5 bases). This CDR3 comprises 13 residues. V shed 1 base and J shed 6 bases, with 9 bases lying between them. Germline V gene lookup returns CDR1 SGHTA and CDR2 FQGNSA. For the CDR3, the DNA is TGTGCCAGCAGCTTAGTATGGGGGGATGGCTACACCTTC. It yields the protein CASSLVWGDGYTF.

This chain joins TRBV13 and TRBJ2-7; the D gene is possibly TRBD2 (6 bases). The germline V and J ends were trimmed by 3 bases and 0 bases, with 9 bases remaining between them. This CDR3 is 14 amino acids long. Germline V gives CDR1 PRHDT, CDR2 FYEKMQ (reference sequence). Written as DNA, the CDR3 is TGTGCCAGCAGCTTCTGGGACTCCTCCTACGAGCAGTACTTC. It codes for CASSFWDSSYEQYF.

The V and J genes are TRBV5-1 and TRBJ1-4; 12 bases agree with TRBD1. The germline CDR1 and CDR2 sequences are SGHRS and YFSETQ. After removal of 4 bases from V and 5 bases from J, the junction contained 9 bases not matched to a gene. The CDR3 contains 17 residues. The CDR3 region is CASSPEGTGGSNEKLFF. The CDR3 DNA follows: TGCGCCAGCAGCCCGGAGGGGACAGGGGGCTCGAATGAAAAACTGTTTTTT. Drawing the rest from reference TRBV5-1 and TRBJ1-4, the complete variable domain is KAGVTQTPRYLIKTRGQQVTLSCSPISGHRSVSWYQQTPGQGLQFLFEYFSETQRNKGNFPGRFSGRQFSNSRSEMNVSTLELGDSALYLCASSPEGTGGSNEKLFFGSGTQLSVL.

This chain uses TRBV5-1 with TRBJ1-2; D is undetermined. CDR1 is SGHRS and CDR2 is YFSETQ in the germline V gene. V lost 4 bases and J lost 3, with 7 bases in between. The CDR3 runs 12 residues. CDR3 nucleotide sequence: TGCGCCAGCAGCCCCGGGGACTATGGCTACACCTTC. It translates to CASSPGDYGYTF.

The J gene is TRBJ2-7, the V gene TRBV7-2, with 10 bases aligning to TRBD2. The trim removed 1 base at V and 0 bases at J, leaving 9 bases unmatched. CDR1 and CDR2 from the germline V gene are SGHTA and FQGNSA. The CDR3 has 18 amino acids. CDR3 sequence: CASSLGVLAGAYSYEQYF. The CDR3 DNA sequence: TGTGCCAGCAGCTTAGGGGTCCTAGCGGGGGCTTACTCCTACGAGCAGTACTTC.

The chain uses TRBV11-2 and TRBJ2-7, with 7 nucleotides matching TRBD2. Germline values: CDR1 SGHAT, CDR2 FQNNGV. The CDR3 length is 14 residues. J lost 3 bases, V lost 3 bases, and 5 bases had no gene match. In nucleotides, the CDR3 is TGTGCCAGCAGCTTCGAGCGGGGAGTCTACGAGCAGTACTTC. This codes for CASSFERGVYEQYF. The full variable domain, its missing parts supplied by reference TRBV11-2 and TRBJ2-7, is EAGVAQSPRYKIIEKRQSVAFWCNPISGHATLYWYQQILGQGPKLLIQFQNNGVVDDSQLPKDRFSAERLKGVDSTLKIQPAKLEDSAVYLCASSFERGVYEQYFGPGTRLTVT.

The chain has TRBV27 and TRBJ1-1; maybe TRBD1 (5 bases). The CDR3 is made up of 14 amino acids. Germline CDR1 MNHEY, CDR2 SMNVEV (reference sequence). Trimming removed 6 bases from V and 4 bases from J, with 15 bases in between. The CDR3: CASSRIGEGTEAFF. In DNA, the CDR3 is TGTGCCAGCAGCCGAATAGGGGAAGGCACTGAAGCTTTCTTT.

CDR3 sequence reads: CASSRPSGSGYTF. The CDR3 nucleotides read TGTGCCAGCAGCCGCCCCTCGGGAAGCGGCTACACCTTC. The V call is TRBV7-6, the J call TRBJ1-2; D is ambiguous. Germline CDR1 and CDR2: SGHVS and FNYEAQ. V lost 5 bases, J lost 8 bases, and 15 bases lay in between. CDR3 length: 13 amino acids. The whole variable domain, filled in from reference TRBV7-6 and TRBJ1-2, reads GAGVSQSPRYKVTKRGQDVALRCDPISGHVSLYWYRQALGQGPEFLTYFNYEAQQDKSGLPNDRFSAERPEGSISTLTIQRTEQRDSAMYRCASSRPSGSGYTFGSGTRLTVV.

The sample holds one count of this clone. The chain joins TRBV15 to TRBJ1-1; D gene unclear. CDR3 length: 14 amino acids. Germline CDR1 reads LNHNV; CDR2 reads YYDKDF (reference sequence). Trimming pared 0 bases from V and 1 base from J, leaving 6 bases between. CDR3 nucleotide sequence: TGTGCCACCAGCAGAGATACGGGGAACACTGAAGCTTTCTTT. Translating it yields CATSRDTGNTEAFF.

The chain is built from TRBV9 and TRBJ1-2; 8 positions match TRBD1. CDR3 length equals 14 residues. The V segment lost 0 bases and the J segment 7 bases; nucleotides outside the gene matches: 5. CDR1 and CDR2 from the germline V gene are SGDLS and YYNGEE. CDR3 bases: TGTGCCAGCAGCGTAGGCGCGACAGGGGCTGGCTACACCTTC. Its protein is CASSVGATGAGYTF.

J is TRBJ2-1 and V is TRBV10-3, with 11 bases lining up with TRBD2. CDR3 length: 13 residues. After removal of 4 bases from V and 9 bases from J, the junction contained 2 bases not matched to a gene. CDR1 is ENHRY and CDR2 is SYGVKD in the germline V gene. The CDR3 region has the DNA TGTGCCATCAGTGCTAGCGGGAGGTTTGAGCAGTTCTTC. It translates to CAISASGRFEQFF.

This chain links TRBV6-6 with TRBJ2-4; 9 nucleotides match TRBD2. Losses at the gene ends were 6 bases for V and 3 bases for J; bases not matched to a gene: 6. The CDR3 has 15 residues. CDR1 and CDR2 (germline): MNHNY, SVGAGI (reference sequence). For the CDR3, the DNA is TGTGCCAGCAGGGGCGGGGGGGAAGTCAAAAACATTCAGTACTTC. As protein: CASRGGGEVKNIQYF.

This rearrangement joins TRBV13 to TRBJ2-3; 11 nucleotides match TRBD2. Trimming at V came to 5 bases and at J to 2 bases, leaving 9 bases not matched to a gene. This CDR3 comprises 17 residues. Germline values: CDR1 PRHDT, CDR2 FYEKMQ (reference sequence). This chain's CDR3 is CASSGRTSGRYTDTQYF. In DNA, the CDR3 is TGTGCCAGCAGCGGTCGGACTAGCGGGCGATACACAGATACGCAGTATTTT.

J is TRBJ2-7 and V is TRBV6-1; 12 bases line up with TRBD2. Trimming cost V 4 bases and J 7 bases; bases outside gene matches: 14. CDR3 size: 17 residues. CDR1 is MNHNS and CDR2 is SASEGT in the germline V gene. This CDR3 reads CASSVRLAGVGDREQYF. The CDR3 DNA follows: TGTGCCAGCAGTGTTCGACTAGCGGGGGTAGGCGATAGGGAGCAGTACTTC.